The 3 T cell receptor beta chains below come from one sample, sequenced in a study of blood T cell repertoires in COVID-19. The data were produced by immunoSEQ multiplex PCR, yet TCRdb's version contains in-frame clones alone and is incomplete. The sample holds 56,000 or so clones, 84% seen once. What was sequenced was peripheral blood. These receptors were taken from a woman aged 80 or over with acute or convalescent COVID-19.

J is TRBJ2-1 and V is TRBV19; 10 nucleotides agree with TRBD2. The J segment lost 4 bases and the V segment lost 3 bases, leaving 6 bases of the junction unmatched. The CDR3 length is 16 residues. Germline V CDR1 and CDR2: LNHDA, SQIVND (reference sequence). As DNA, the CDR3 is TGTGCCAGTAGTATTCTTGTAGCGGGGGGATACAATGAGCAGTTCTTC. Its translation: CASSILVAGGYNEQFF.

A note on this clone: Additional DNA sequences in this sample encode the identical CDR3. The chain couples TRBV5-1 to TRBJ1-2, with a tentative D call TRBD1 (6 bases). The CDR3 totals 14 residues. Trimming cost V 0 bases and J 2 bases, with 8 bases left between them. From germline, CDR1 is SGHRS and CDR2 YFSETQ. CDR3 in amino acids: CASSLGQGNYGYTF. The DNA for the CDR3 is TGCGCCAGCAGCTTGGGGCAGGGGAACTATGGCTACACCTTC. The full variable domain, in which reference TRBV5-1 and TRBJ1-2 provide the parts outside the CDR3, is KAGVTQTPRYLIKTRGQQVTLSCSPISGHRSVSWYQQTPGQGLQFLFEYFSETQRNKGNFPGRFSGRQFSNSRSEMNVSTLELGDSALYLCASSLGQGNYGYTFGSGTRLTVV.

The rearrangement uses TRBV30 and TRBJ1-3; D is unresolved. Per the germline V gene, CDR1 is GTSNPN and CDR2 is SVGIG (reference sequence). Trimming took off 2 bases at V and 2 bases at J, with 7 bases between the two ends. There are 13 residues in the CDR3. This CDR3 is CAWSWLAGNTIYF. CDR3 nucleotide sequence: TGTGCCTGGAGTTGGTTAGCTGGAAACACCATATATTTT.